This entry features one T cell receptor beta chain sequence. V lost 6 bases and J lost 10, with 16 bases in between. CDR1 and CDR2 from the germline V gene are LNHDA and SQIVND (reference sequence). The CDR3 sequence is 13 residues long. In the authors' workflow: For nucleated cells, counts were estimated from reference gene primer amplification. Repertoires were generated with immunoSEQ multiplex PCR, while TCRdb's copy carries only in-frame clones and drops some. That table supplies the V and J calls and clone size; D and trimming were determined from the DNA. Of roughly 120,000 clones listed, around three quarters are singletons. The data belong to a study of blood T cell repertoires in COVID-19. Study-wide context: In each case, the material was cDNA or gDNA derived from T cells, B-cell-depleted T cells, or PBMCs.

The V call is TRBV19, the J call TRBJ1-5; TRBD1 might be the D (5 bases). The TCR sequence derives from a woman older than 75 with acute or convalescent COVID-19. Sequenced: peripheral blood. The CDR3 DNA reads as TGTGCCAGTAGCCTGCCAGGGTTACAACCCCAGCATTTT. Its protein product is CASSLPGLQPQHF.